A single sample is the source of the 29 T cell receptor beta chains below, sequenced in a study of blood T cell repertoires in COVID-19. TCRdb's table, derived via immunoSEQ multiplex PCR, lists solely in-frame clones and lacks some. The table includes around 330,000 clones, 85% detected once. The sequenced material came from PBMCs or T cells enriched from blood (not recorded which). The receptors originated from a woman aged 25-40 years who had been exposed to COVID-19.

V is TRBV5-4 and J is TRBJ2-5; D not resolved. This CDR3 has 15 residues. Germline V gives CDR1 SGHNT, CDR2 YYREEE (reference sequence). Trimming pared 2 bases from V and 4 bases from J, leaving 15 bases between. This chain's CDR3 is CASSFGRQNSETQYF. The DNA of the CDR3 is TGTGCCAGCAGCTTCGGCAGACAAAACTCAGAGACCCAGTACTTC.

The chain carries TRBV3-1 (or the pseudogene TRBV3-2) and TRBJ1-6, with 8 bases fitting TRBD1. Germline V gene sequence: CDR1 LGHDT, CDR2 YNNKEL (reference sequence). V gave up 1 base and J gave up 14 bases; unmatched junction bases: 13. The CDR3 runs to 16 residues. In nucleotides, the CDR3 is TGTGCCAGCAGCCAAGCAGGACAGGGTAGCTGGATGGCCCTCCACTTT. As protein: CASSQAGQGSWMALHF.

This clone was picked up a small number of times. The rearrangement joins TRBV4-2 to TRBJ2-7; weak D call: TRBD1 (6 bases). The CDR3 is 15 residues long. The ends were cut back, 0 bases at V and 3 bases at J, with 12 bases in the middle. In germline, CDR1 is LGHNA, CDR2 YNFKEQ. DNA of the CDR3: TGTGCCAGCAGCCAAGATCATGTAGGGGGCTACGAGCAGTACTTC. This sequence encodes CASSQDHVGGYEQYF.

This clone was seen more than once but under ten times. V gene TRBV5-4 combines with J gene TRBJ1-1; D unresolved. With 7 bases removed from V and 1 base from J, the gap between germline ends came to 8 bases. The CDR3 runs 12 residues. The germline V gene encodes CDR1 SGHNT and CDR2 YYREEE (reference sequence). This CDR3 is CASEGPNTEAFF. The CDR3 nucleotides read TGTGCCAGCGAGGGCCCGAACACTGAAGCTTTCTTT.

CDR3: CASSGLANTEAFF. CDR3 bases: TGTGCCAGCTCTGGGCTGGCTAACACTGAAGCTTTCTTT. The chain recombines TRBV18 with TRBJ1-1, with D unresolved. Trimming cost V 6 bases and J 2 bases, with 10 bases left between them. Germline CDR1 and CDR2: KGHSH and LQKENI. The CDR3 has 13 amino acids.

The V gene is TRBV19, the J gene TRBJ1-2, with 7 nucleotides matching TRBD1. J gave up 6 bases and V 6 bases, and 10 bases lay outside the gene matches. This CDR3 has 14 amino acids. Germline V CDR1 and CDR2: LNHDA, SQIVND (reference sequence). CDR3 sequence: CASRLKTGAHGYTF. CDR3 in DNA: TGTGCCAGTAGACTGAAAACAGGGGCACATGGCTACACCTTC.

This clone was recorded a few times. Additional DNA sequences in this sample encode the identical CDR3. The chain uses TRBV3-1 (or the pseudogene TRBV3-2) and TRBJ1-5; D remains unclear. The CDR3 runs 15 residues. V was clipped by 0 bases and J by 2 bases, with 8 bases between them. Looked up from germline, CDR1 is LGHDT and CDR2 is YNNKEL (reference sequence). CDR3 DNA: TGTGCCAGCAGCCAAGATACTAGGGGCAATCAGCCCCAGCATTTT. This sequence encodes CASSQDTRGNQPQHF.

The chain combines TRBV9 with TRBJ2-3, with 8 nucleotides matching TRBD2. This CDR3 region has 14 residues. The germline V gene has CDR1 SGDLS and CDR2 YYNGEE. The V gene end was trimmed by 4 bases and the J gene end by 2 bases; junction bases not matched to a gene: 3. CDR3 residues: CASSTGGVTDTQYF. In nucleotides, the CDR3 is TGTGCCAGCAGCACCGGGGGGGTCACAGATACGCAGTATTTT.

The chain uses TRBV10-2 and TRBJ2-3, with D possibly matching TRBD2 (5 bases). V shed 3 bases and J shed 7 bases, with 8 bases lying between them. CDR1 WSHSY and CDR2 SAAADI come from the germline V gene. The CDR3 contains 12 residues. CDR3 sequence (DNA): TGCGCCAGCAGTGACGAGGGATATACGCAGTATTTT. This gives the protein CASSDEGYTQYF.

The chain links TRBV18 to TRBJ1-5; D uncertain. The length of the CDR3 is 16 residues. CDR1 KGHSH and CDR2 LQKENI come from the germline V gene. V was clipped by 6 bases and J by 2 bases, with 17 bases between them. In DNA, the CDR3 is TGTGCCAGCTCGCCGGAGAGGAGGTTAGGCAATCAGCCCCAGCATTTT. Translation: CASSPERRLGNQPQHF.

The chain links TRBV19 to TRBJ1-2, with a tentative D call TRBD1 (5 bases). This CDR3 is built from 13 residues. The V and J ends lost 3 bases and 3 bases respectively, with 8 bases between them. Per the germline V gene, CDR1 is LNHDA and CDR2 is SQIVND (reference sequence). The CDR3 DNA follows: TGTGCCAGTAGTATGGGACTCTACTATGGCTACACCTTC. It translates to CASSMGLYYGYTF.

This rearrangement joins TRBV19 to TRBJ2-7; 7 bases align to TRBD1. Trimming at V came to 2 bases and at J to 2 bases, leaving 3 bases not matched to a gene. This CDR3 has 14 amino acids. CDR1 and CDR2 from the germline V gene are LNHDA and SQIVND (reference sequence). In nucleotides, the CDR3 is TGTGCCAGTAGTATAAGGACAGGTACCTACGAGCAGTACTTC. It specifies CASSIRTGTYEQYF.

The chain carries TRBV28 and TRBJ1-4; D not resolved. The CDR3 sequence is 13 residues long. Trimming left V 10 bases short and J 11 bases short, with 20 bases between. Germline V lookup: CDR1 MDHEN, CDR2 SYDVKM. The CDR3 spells CATLTPALEKLFF. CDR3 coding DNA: TGTGCCACTCTTACCCCGGCCCTAGAGAAACTGTTTTTT.

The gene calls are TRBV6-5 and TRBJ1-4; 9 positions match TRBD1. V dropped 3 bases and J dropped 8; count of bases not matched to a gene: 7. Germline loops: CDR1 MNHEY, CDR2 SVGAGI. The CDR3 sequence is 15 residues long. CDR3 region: CASSYRGQGSEKLFF. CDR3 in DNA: TGTGCCAGCAGTTATAGGGGACAGGGAAGCGAAAAACTGTTTTTT.

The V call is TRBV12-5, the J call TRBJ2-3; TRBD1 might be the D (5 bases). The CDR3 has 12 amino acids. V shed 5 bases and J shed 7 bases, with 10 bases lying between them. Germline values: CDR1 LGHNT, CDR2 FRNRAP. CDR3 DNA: TGTGCTAGTGGTCCTCAGGGTAATACGCAGTATTTT. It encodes CASGPQGNTQYF.

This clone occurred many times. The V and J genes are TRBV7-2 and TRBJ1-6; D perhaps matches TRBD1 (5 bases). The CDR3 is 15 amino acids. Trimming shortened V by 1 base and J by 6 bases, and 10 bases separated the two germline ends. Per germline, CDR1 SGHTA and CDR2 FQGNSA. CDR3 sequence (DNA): TGTGCCAGCAGCTTAGAGGGGATTTCTAATTCACCCCTCCACTTT. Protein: CASSLEGISNSPLHF.

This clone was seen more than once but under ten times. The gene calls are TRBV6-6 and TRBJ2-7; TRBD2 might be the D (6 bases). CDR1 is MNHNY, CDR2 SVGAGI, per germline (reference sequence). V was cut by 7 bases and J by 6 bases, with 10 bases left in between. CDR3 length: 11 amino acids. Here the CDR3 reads CASTMGGEQYF. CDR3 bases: TGTGCCAGCACTATGGGGGGCGAGCAGTACTTC.

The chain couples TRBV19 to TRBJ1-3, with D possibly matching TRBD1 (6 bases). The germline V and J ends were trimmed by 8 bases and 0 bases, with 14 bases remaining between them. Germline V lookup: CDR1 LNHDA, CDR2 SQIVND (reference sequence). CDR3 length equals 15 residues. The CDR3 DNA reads TGTGCCAGTGGAAGACAGGAATCCTCTGGAAACACCATATATTTT. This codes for CASGRQESSGNTIYF.

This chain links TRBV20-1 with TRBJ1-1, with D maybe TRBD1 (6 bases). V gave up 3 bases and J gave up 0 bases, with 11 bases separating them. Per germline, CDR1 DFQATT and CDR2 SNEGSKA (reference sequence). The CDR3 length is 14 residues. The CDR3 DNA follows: TGCAGTGCTAGTGACACAGGGCTGAACACTGAAGCTTTCTTT. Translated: CSASDTGLNTEAFF.

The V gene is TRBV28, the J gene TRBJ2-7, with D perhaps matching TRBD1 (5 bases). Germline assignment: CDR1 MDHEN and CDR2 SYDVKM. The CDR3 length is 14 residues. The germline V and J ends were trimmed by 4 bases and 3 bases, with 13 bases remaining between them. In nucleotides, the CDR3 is TGTGCCAGCAGTTATAGCAGGGTAAGCTACGAGCAGTACTTC. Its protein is CASSYSRVSYEQYF.

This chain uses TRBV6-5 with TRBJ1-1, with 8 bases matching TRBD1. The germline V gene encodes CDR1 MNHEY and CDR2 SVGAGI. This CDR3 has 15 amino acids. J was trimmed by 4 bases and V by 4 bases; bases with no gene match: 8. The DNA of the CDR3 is TGTGCCAGCAGTTCCAGGGGGCTAGACAGCACTGAAGCTTTCTTT. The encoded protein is CASSSRGLDSTEAFF.

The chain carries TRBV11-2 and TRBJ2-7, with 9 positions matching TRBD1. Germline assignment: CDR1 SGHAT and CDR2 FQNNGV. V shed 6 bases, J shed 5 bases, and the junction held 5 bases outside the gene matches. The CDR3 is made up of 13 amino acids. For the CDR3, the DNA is TGTGCCAGCAGACGGACAGGGGCCCACGAGCAGTACTTC. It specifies CASRRTGAHEQYF.

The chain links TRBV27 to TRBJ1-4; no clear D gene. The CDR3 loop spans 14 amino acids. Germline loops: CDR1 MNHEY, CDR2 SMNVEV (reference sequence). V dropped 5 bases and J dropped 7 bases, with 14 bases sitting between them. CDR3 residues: CASSPDGGREKLFF. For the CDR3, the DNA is TGTGCCAGCAGTCCCGACGGCGGGCGTGAAAAACTGTTTTTT.

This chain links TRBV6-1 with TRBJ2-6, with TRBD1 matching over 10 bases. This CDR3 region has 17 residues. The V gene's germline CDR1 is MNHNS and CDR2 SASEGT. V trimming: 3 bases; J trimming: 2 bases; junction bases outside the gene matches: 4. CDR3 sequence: CASSDRTGGAGANVLTF. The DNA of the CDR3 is TGTGCCAGCAGTGACCGGACAGGGGGGGCTGGGGCCAACGTCCTGACTTTC.

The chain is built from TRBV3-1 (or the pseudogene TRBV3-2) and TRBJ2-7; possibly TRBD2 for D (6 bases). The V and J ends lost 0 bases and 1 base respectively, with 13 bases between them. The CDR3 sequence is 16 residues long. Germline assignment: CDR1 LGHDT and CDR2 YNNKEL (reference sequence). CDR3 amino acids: CASSQDITGESYEQYF. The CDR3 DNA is TGTGCCAGCAGCCAAGACATCACGGGAGAGTCCTACGAGCAGTACTTC.

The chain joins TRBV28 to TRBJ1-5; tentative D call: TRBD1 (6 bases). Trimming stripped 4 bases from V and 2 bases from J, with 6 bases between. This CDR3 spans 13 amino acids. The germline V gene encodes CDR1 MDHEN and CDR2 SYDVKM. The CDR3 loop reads CASSSGGNQPQHF. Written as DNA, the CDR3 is TGTGCCAGCAGTTCAGGGGGCAATCAGCCCCAGCATTTT. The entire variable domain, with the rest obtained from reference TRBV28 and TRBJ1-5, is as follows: DVKVTQSSRYLVKRTGEKVFLECVQDMDHENMFWYRQDPGLGLRLIYFSYDVKMKEKGDIPEGYSVSREKKERFSLILESASTNQTSMYLCASSSGGNQPQHFGDGTRLSIL.

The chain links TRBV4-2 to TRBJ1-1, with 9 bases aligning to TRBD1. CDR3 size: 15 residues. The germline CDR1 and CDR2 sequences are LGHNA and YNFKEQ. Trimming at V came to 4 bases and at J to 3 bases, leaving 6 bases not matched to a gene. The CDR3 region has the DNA TGTGCCAGCAGCCGGCGAGACAGGGGGGACACTGAAGCTTTCTTT. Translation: CASSRRDRGDTEAFF.

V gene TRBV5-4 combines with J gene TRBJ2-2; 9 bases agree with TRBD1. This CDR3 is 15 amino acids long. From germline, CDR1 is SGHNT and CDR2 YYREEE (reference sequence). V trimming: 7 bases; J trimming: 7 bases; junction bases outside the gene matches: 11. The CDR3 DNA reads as TGTGCCAGCTCCTTAGGGACAGGGTTTGACGGGGAGCTGTTTTTT. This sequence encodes CASSLGTGFDGELFF.

The CDR3 loop is CASSRPGGPYEQYF. The CDR3 DNA sequence: TGTGCCAGCAGCCGACCAGGGGGCCCCTACGAGCAGTACTTC. The chain links TRBV5-6 to TRBJ2-7, with 8 bases identical to TRBD1. Germline lookup yields CDR1 SGHDT and CDR2 YYEEEE. This CDR3 is 14 amino acids long. The trim removed 4 bases at V and 2 bases at J, leaving 5 bases unmatched.